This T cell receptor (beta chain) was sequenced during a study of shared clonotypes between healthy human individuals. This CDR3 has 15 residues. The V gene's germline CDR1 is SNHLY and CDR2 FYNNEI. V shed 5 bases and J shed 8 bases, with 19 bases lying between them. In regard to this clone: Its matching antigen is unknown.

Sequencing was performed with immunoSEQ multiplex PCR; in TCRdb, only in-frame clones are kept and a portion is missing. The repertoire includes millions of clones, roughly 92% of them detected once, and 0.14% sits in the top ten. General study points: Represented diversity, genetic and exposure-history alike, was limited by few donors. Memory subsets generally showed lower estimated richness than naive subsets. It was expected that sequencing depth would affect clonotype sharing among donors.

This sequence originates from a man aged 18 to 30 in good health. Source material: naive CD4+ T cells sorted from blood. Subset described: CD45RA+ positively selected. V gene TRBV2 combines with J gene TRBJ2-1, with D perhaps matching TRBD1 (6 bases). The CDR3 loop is CASSRPGTPKDEQFF. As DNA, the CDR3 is TGTGCCAGCAGTCGTCCCGGGACACCGAAGGATGAGCAGTTCTTC.